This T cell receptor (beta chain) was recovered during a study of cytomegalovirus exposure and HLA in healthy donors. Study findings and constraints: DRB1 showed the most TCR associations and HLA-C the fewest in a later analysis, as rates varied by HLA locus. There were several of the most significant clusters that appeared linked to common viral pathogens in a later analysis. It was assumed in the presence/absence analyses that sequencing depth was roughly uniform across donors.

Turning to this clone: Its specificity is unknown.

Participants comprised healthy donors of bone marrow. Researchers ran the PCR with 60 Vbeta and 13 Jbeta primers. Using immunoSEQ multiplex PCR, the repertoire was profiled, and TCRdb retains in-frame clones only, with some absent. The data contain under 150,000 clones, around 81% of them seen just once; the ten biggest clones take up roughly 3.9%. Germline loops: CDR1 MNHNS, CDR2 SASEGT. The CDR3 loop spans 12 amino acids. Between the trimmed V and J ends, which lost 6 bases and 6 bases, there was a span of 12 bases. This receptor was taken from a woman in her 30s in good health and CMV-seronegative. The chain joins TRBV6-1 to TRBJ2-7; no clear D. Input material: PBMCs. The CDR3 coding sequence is TGTGCCAGCAGACCCAGGTATTCCGAGCAGTACTTC. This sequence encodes CASRPRYSEQYF.